This T cell receptor beta chain is from a study of OX40 agonist ivuxolimab in advanced cancers. Method: immunoSEQ multiplex PCR; TCRdb's copy keeps in-frame clones and lacks some. The sample gives 35,000 or so clones, about 80% of which show up once; approximately 18% is in the top ten. This receptor was identified in an adult with an advanced solid tumor such as melanoma, head and neck, liver or kidney cancer. This sample comprised CD4+ or CD8+ T cells sorted from blood, obtained in a trial of the OX40 agonist ivuxolimab.

CDR3: CASSYSWGRGQVSLHF. The CDR3 coding sequence is TGTGCCAGCAGTTACTCGTGGGGCAGGGGCCAGGTTTCCCTCCACTTT. V usage is TRBV6-5 and J usage is TRBJ1-6; D might be TRBD1 (6 bases). V gave up 0 bases and J gave up 14 bases, with 20 bases separating them. Per germline, CDR1 MNHEY and CDR2 SVGAGI. This CDR3 comprises 16 residues.